One TCR beta chain is described in this entry. This entry comes from a study of blood T cell repertoires in COVID-19. Study as a whole: The origin of the acute and convalescent COVID-19 samples was the United States, Italy and Spain.

CDR3 length: 13 residues. V shed 4 bases and J shed 7 bases, with 8 bases lying between them. Germline V CDR1 and CDR2: MNHEY, SVGEGT. TCRdb's table, derived via immunoSEQ multiplex PCR, lists solely in-frame clones and lacks some. The data show over 450,000 clones, about 88% seen once. This TCR derives from a man between 18 and 35 years old with COVID-19, enrolled during active disease. This chain joins TRBV6-2 or TRBV6-3 and TRBJ1-6; D is unresolved. What was sequenced was peripheral blood. The CDR3 nucleotides read TGTGCCAGCAGTTGGGCTGGAAATTCACCCCTCCACTTT. Amino acids: CASSWAGNSPLHF.